A single sample gave rise to the 23 T cell receptor beta chains below, sequenced in a study of cytotoxic CD8 clonotypes in ibrutinib-treated CLL. Only in-frame clones appear in the TCRdb table, and some are missing; sequencing was by immunoSEQ multiplex PCR. Of around 30,000 clones listed, around three fifths are singletons. This material consisted of PBMCs, taken before ibrutinib treatment. The receptors stem from a human donor with chronic lymphocytic leukemia.

This chain connects TRBV11-2 to TRBJ2-2, with D unclear. Germline CDR1 reads SGHAT; CDR2 reads FQNNGV. This CDR3 has 14 residues. Trimming removed 3 bases at V and 6 bases at J, with 11 bases between. The CDR3 DNA reads as TGTGCCAGCAGCTTGTTGGGGAATTCCGGGGAGCTGTTTTTT. This encodes CASSLLGNSGELFF.

The chain links TRBV2 to TRBJ2-1, with TRBD2 matching 14 bases. The germline CDR1 and CDR2 sequences are SNHLY and FYNNEI. The CDR3 consists of 18 residues. With 6 bases clipped from V and 0 bases from J, the junction kept 7 bases outside the gene matches. The CDR3 nucleotides read TGTGCCAGCAGCGCGGGACTAGCGGGGGCCGGCTCCTACAATGAGCAGTTCTTC. As protein: CASSAGLAGAGSYNEQFF.

The rearrangement links TRBV2 to TRBJ1-5; D gene uncertain. V gave up 2 bases and J gave up 1 base, with 6 bases separating them. Germline V gene lookup returns CDR1 SNHLY and CDR2 FYNNEI. The CDR3 is 14 residues long. Written as DNA, the CDR3 is TGTGCCAGCAGTGAACTCTTAAGCAATCAGCCCCAGCATTTT. Its translation: CASSELLSNQPQHF.

The chain joins TRBV19 to TRBJ2-6, with D possibly TRBD2 on 6 matching bases. There are 19 residues in the CDR3. The germline V and J ends were trimmed by 5 bases and 0 bases, with 20 bases remaining between them. Germline V gene data show CDR1 as LNHDA and CDR2 as SQIVND (reference sequence). CDR3 protein: CASSPMGLKGLSGANVLTF. The CDR3 DNA sequence: TGTGCCAGTAGTCCGATGGGTCTGAAGGGACTCTCTGGGGCCAACGTCCTGACTTTC. Looking up the rest from reference TRBV19 and TRBJ2-6 gives the full variable domain: DGGITQSPKYLFRKEGQNVTLSCEQNLNHDAMYWYRQDPGQGLRLIYYSQIVNDFQKGDIAEGYSVSREKKESFPLTVTSAQKNPTAFYLCASSPMGLKGLSGANVLTFGAGSRLTVL.

This clone was recorded a few times. V usage is TRBV10-1 and J usage is TRBJ2-7; no clear D. V lost 4 bases and J lost 6, with 13 bases in between. The length of the CDR3 is 13 residues. Germline lookup yields CDR1 WNHNN and CDR2 SYGVQD (reference sequence). The CDR3 DNA reads as TGCGCCAGCAGTGTGTTCCGGTTCGCCGAGCAGTACTTC. Its protein product is CASSVFRFAEQYF.

This clone was seen only a few times. The J gene is TRBJ2-2, the V gene TRBV6-1; D not resolved. Trimming shortened V by 2 bases and J by 4 bases, and 17 bases separated the two germline ends. The length of the CDR3 is 17 residues. Germline V gene sequence: CDR1 MNHNS, CDR2 SASEGT. CDR3 DNA sequence: TGTGCCAGCAGTGAACGCGTCAGGAAGTTGGGCACCGGGGAGCTGTTTTTT. It is translated as CASSERVRKLGTGELFF.

This clone is classed as medium-sized. V and J are TRBV6-1 and TRBJ1-2; D is undetermined. Germline CDR1 MNHNS, CDR2 SASEGT. With 4 bases removed from V and 2 bases from J, the gap between germline ends came to 11 bases. The CDR3 spans 14 residues. CDR3 coding DNA: TGTGCCAGCAGTGGCCGGACGGCGAACTATGGCTACACCTTC. Its translation is CASSGRTANYGYTF.

The chain employs TRBV18 and TRBJ1-2; TRBD1 matches at 9 bases. CDR1 KGHSH and CDR2 LQKENI come from the germline V gene. The CDR3 has 14 residues. V trimming: 5 bases; J trimming: 3 bases; junction bases outside the gene matches: 4. CDR3 sequence (DNA): TGTGCCAGCTCAGCCACAGGGGGCGACTATGGCTACACCTTC. Its translation is CASSATGGDYGYTF.

The gene calls are TRBV14 and TRBJ2-2; TRBD1 matches 7 bases. J lost 3 bases, V lost 1 base, and 8 bases had no gene match. Germline V gives CDR1 SGHDN, CDR2 FVKESK. The CDR3 spans 17 residues. The CDR3 spells CASSQVVEGAHTGELFF. For the CDR3, the DNA is TGTGCCAGCAGCCAAGTCGTTGAGGGGGCGCACACCGGGGAGCTGTTTTTT. Full variable domain (rest looked up from reference TRBV14 and TRBJ2-2): EAGVTQFPSHSVIEKGQTVTLRCDPISGHDNLYWYRRVMGKEIKFLLHFVKESKQDESGMPNNRFLAERTGGTYSTLKVQPAELEDSGVYFCASSQVVEGAHTGELFFGEGSRLTVL.

This clone was found once. The chain is built from TRBV4-1 and TRBJ2-2; 13 bases are a match to TRBD2. The CDR3 has 18 residues. Germline trimming cut 4 bases from V and 1 base from J; bases unmatched to any gene: 6. Germline V lookup: CDR1 MGHRA, CDR2 YSYEKL. CDR3 nucleotides: TGCGCCAGCAGCCCTCGCGGGACTAGCGGGATGAACACCGGGGAGCTGTTTTTT. Residues: CASSPRGTSGMNTGELFF.

The rearrangement links TRBV5-6 to TRBJ2-1; the D gene is possibly TRBD1 (5 bases). This CDR3 is 12 amino acids long. Germline V gene lookup returns CDR1 SGHDT and CDR2 YYEEEE. Trimming removed 5 bases at V and 6 bases at J, with 9 bases between. Here the CDR3 DNA reads TGTGCCAGCAGGGGGCTCTCCAATGAGCAGTTCTTC. Translated, it gives CASRGLSNEQFF.

The chain uses TRBV7-2 and TRBJ2-3, with D unresolved. The length of the CDR3 is 13 residues. V was pared by 7 bases and J by 4 bases, with 12 bases between. The germline V gene has CDR1 SGHTA and CDR2 FQGNSA. CDR3 loop: CASTLLLADTQYF. Written as DNA, the CDR3 is TGTGCCAGCACCCTTTTGCTGGCAGATACGCAGTATTTT.

The CDR3 here is CASSPRLRAGGETQYF. The CDR3 DNA is TGTGCCAGCAGTCCAAGACTCAGAGCGGGGGGAGAGACCCAGTACTTC. The rearrangement joins TRBV5-5 to TRBJ2-5; 9 nucleotides agree with TRBD2. Germline-derived CDR1 and CDR2 are SGHKS and YYEKEE (reference sequence). V lost 5 bases and J lost 4; bases outside the gene matches: 12. The CDR3 has 16 residues.

The gene calls are TRBV5-1 and TRBJ2-3, with D perhaps matching TRBD1 (8 bases). The ends were cut back, 0 bases at V and 4 bases at J, with 18 bases in the middle. This CDR3 is built from 17 residues. Germline loops: CDR1 SGHRS, CDR2 YFSETQ. In DNA form, the CDR3 reads TGCGCCAGCAGCTTGGTGATCTCAACAGGGGGGGCAGATACGCAGTATTTT. It yields the protein CASSLVISTGGADTQYF.

J is TRBJ1-3 and V is TRBV5-1; a weak D match, TRBD1 (6 bases). V dropped 7 bases and J dropped 0 bases, with 8 bases sitting between them. Germline V gene lookup returns CDR1 SGHRS and CDR2 YFSETQ. The CDR3 totals 13 residues. CDR3 nucleotides: TGCGCCAGCGGACAGACCTCTGGAAACACCATATATTTT. Translating gives CASGQTSGNTIYF.

The sample holds a few counts of this clone. The V gene is TRBV28, the J gene TRBJ2-1, with D tentatively TRBD2 (5 bases). This CDR3 comprises 15 residues. CDR1 MDHEN and CDR2 SYDVKM come from the germline V gene. With 3 bases removed from V and 0 bases from J, the gap between germline ends came to 9 bases. CDR3 in DNA: TGTGCCAGCAGTTTCCTGGGAGCCTCCTACAATGAGCAGTTCTTC. Translated: CASSFLGASYNEQFF.

DNA of the CDR3: TGCGCCAGCAGCGGAGTAGCGGTTGGAAGCTCCTACGAGCAGTACTTC. It is translated as CASSGVAVGSSYEQYF. The chain uses TRBV4-1 and TRBJ2-7, with a tentative D call TRBD2 (6 bases). CDR1 and CDR2 from the germline V gene are MGHRA and YSYEKL. The CDR3 is 16 residues long. V lost 5 bases, J lost 0 bases, and 17 bases lay in between.

This clone appeared once. The chain couples TRBV4-1 to TRBJ2-7; possibly TRBD1 or TRBD2 for D (5 bases each). Germline V CDR1 and CDR2: MGHRA, YSYEKL. The CDR3 is 14 residues long. V lost 2 bases to trimming and J lost 1 base, with 9 bases between them. The CDR3 bases are TGCGCCAGCAGCCAACGGGACGGTTCCTACGAGCAGTACTTC. Translation gives CASSQRDGSYEQYF.

The V call is TRBV7-7, the J call TRBJ2-5; D is ambiguous. Trimming shortened V by 5 bases and J by 1 base, and 14 bases separated the two germline ends. Germline CDR1 is SSHAT and CDR2 is FNYEAQ (reference sequence). CDR3 length equals 15 residues. CDR3 residues: CASSPEGISQETQYF. The DNA for the CDR3 is TGTGCCAGCAGCCCAGAAGGTATCTCCCAAGAGACCCAGTACTTC.

In this sample, this clone turned up a few times. The chain uses TRBV5-1 and TRBJ2-5; D gene uncertain. Trimming took off 5 bases at V and 5 bases at J, with 4 bases between the two ends. From germline, CDR1 is SGHRS and CDR2 YFSETQ. This CDR3 is built from 10 residues. The CDR3 coding sequence is TGCGCCAGCAGTGGGGAGACCCAGTACTTC. Its translation: CASSGETQYF.

The chain is built from TRBV9 and TRBJ2-3, with D unresolved. Looked up from germline, CDR1 is SGDLS and CDR2 is YYNGEE. The CDR3 length is 12 residues. Trimming took 0 bases from V and 4 from J, leaving 3 bases between them. The CDR3 coding sequence is TGTGCCAGCAGCGTAGGCGCAGATACGCAGTATTTT. Encoded protein: CASSVGADTQYF. The variable domain in full, with the rest retrieved from reference TRBV9 and TRBJ2-3, is DSGVTQTPKHLITATGQRVTLRCSPRSGDLSVYWYQQSLDQGLQFLIQYYNGEERAKGNILERFSAQQFPDLHSELNLSSLELGDSALYFCASSVGADTQYFGPGTRLTVL.

The CDR3 sequence is CASKDSYSGANVLTF. The CDR3 DNA follows: TGTGCCAGCAAGGACAGTTACTCTGGGGCCAACGTCCTGACTTTC. This rearrangement joins TRBV9 to TRBJ2-6, with D possibly TRBD1 on 6 matching bases. There are 15 residues in the CDR3. Germline V lookup: CDR1 SGDLS, CDR2 YYNGEE. Trimming removed 6 bases at V and 0 bases at J, with 10 bases between.

The V gene is TRBV4-1, the J gene TRBJ1-5; possible D gene TRBD1, 5 bases. There are 16 residues in the CDR3. The V and J ends lost 0 bases and 1 base respectively, with 10 bases between them. Germline CDR1 is MGHRA and CDR2 is YSYEKL. The CDR3 nucleotides are TGCGCCAGCAGCCAAGATCCAGGGATAAGCAATCAGCCCCAGCATTTT. Protein product: CASSQDPGISNQPQHF.